This T cell receptor beta chain was recorded in a study of cytomegalovirus exposure and HLA in healthy donors. General observations from the study: DRB1 showed the most TCR associations and HLA-C the fewest in a later analysis, as rates varied by HLA locus. Most TCR sequences showed up rarely, but some public TCRs showed up in many donors. Relative to the roughly 700-donor mean, N-insertions were reportedly fewer in an Asian-associated ancestry cluster in a later analysis. Most subjects had HLA-A and HLA-B alleles reportedly predicted accurately by TCR beta sequences.

Comment on this clone: Its target is unknown.

The PCR employed 60 Vbeta primers together with 13 Jbeta primers. The table came from immunoSEQ multiplex PCR; TCRdb's copy has only in-frame clones and leaves some out. The sample gives 95,000 to 150,000 clones, over 80% of which show up once; approximately 2.1% is in the top ten. CDR3 length: 14 amino acids. Germline loops: CDR1 SGHRS, CDR2 YFSETQ. With 4 bases removed from V and 2 bases from J, the gap between germline ends came to 13 bases. The chain has TRBV5-1 and TRBJ2-7, with a tentative D call TRBD1 (5 bases). The sequence derives from a young man in good health and CMV-seronegative. Sequences were obtained from PBMCs. CDR3 protein: CASSPDATAYEQYF. DNA of the CDR3: TGCGCCAGCAGCCCGGATGCGACAGCCTACGAGCAGTACTTC.